This T cell receptor (beta chain) was observed in a study of blood T cell repertoires in COVID-19. For the study at large: The United States, Italy and Spain supplied acute and convalescent COVID-19 samples.

In the authors' workflow: Amplifying reference gene primers gave estimates of nucleated cell counts. The table came from immunoSEQ multiplex PCR; TCRdb's copy has only in-frame clones and leaves some out. The DNA gave D and trimming, while V, J and clone size come from that table. The sample holds just under 80,000 clones, roughly 85% seen once. The CDR3 length is 15 residues. The ends were cut back, 2 bases at V and 5 bases at J, with 12 bases in the middle. Per the germline V gene, CDR1 is MNHEY and CDR2 is SVGAGI. This clonotype was obtained from a human donor in a cohort sampled during active COVID-19. This chain joins TRBV6-5 and TRBJ1-4; D is ambiguous. The sample was peripheral blood. The CDR3 reads CASSYPRGFNEKLFF. CDR3 nucleotide sequence: TGTGCCAGCAGTTACCCTCGCGGGTTCAATGAAAAACTGTTTTTT.